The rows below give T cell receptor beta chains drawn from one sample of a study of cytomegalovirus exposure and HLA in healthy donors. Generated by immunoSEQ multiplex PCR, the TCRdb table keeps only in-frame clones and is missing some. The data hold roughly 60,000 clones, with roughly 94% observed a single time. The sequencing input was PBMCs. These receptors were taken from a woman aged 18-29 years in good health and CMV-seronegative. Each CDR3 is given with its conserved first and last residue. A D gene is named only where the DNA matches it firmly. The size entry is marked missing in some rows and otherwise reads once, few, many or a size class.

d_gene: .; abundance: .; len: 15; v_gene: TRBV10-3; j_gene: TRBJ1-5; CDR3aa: CAISAAEGSNQPQHF; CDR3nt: TGTGCCATCAGTGCCGCCGAGGGAAGCAATCAGCCCCAGCATTTT
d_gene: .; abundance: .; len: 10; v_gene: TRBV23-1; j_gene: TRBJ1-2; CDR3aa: CASKGDGYTF; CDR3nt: TGCGCCAGCAAGGGAGATGGCTACACCTTC
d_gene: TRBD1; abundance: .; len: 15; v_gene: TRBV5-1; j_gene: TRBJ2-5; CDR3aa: CASRTDRGLQETQYF; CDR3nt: TGCGCCAGCAGGACAGACAGGGGGTTACAAGAGACCCAGTACTTC
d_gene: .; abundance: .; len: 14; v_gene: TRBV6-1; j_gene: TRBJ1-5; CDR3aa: CASSEAMGSQPQHF; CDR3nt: TGTGCCAGCAGTGAAGCGATGGGGAGTCAGCCCCAGCATTTT
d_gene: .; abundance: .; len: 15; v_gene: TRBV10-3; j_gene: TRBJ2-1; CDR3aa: CAIRKDRDSYNEQFF; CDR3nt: TGTGCCATCAGGAAGGACAGAGACTCCTACAATGAGCAGTTCTTC
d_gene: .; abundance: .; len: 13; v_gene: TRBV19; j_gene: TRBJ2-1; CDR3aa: CASSSGGPSRQFF; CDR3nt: TGTGCCAGTAGTAGCGGGGGCCCCTCCCGGCAGTTCTTC
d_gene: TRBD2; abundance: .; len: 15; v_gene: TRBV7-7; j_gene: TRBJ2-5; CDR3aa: CASSLGAGVQETQYF; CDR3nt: TGTGCTAGCAGCTTAGGGGCGGGAGTACAAGAGACCCAGTACTTC
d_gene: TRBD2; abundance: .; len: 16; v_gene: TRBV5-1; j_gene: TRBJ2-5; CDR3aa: CASSFGTSGGLETQYF; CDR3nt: TGCGCCAGCAGCTTTGGGACTAGCGGGGGTTTAGAGACCCAGTACTTC
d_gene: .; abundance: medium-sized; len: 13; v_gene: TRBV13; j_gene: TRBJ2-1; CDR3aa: CASTYLAYNEQFF; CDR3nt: TGTGCCAGCACCTATCTAGCGTACAATGAGCAGTTCTTC
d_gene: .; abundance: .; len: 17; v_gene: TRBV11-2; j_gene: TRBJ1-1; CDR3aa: CASSLGWAGLMNTEAFF; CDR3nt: TGTGCCAGCAGCTTAGGGTGGGCAGGACTCATGAACACTGAAGCTTTCTTT
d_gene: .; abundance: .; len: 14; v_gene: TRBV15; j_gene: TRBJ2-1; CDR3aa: CATSRDFRADEQFF; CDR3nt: TGTGCCACCAGCAGAGATTTCAGGGCCGATGAGCAGTTCTTC
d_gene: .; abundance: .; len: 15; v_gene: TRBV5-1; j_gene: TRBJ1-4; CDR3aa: CASTRGGSGNEKLFF; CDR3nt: TGCGCCAGCACCCGAGGGGGTTCGGGTAATGAAAAACTGTTTTTT
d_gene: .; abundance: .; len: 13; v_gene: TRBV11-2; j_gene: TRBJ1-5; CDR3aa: CASSRGPNQPQHF; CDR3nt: TGTGCCAGCAGCAGAGGGCCCAATCAGCCCCAGCATTTT
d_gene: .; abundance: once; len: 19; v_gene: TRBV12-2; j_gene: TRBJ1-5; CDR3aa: CASRLWDERETSPHQPQHF; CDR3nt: TGTGCAAGTCGCCTGTGGGACGAGCGGGAAACTTCCCCCCATCAGCCCCAGCATTTT
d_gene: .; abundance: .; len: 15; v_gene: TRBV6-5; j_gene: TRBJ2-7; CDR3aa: CASSSEPLAAYEQYF; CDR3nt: TGTGCCAGCAGTTCTGAACCACTAGCCGCCTACGAGCAGTACTTC
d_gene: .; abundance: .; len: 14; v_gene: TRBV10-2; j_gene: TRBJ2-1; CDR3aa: CASSEGQGGREQFF; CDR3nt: TGCGCCAGCAGTGAAGGGCAGGGAGGTAGGGAGCAGTTCTTC
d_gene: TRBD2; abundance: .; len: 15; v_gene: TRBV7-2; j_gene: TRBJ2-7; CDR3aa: CASSLGGTSTYEQYF; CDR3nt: TGTGCCAGCAGCTTAGGAGGGACTAGCACGTACGAGCAGTACTTC
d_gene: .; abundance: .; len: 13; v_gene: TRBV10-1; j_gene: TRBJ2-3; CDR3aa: CASSGLATDTQYF; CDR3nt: TGCGCCAGCAGTGGGCTAGCGACAGATACGCAGTATTTT
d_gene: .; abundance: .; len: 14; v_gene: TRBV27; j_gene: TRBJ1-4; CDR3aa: CASSLLHGNEKLFF; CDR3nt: TGTGCCAGCAGTCTCCTGCACGGTAATGAAAAACTGTTTTTT
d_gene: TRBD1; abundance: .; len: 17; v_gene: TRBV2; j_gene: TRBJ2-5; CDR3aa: CASRTGGWYRVQETQYF; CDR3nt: TGTGCCAGCAGGACAGGGGGCTGGTATCGAGTCCAAGAGACCCAGTACTTC
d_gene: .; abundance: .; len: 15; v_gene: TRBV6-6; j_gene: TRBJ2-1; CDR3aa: CASSHRDLGGNEQFF; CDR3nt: TGTGCCAGCAGTCACCGGGACCTCGGGGGCAATGAGCAGTTCTTC
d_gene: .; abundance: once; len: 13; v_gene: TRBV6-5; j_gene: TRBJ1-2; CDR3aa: CASSSLTGQGYTF; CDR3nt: TGTGCCAGCAGTTCCTTGACAGGACAGGGCTACACCTTC
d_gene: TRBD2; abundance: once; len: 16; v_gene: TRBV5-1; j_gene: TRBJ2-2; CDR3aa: CASSLEVRGGAGELFF; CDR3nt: TGCGCCAGCAGCTTGGAAGTGCGGGGGGGCGCCGGGGAGCTGTTTTTT
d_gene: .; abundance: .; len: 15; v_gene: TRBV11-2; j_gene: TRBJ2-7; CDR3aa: CASSSGPAVSYEQYF; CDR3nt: TGTGCCAGCAGCTCTGGGCCAGCGGTTTCCTACGAGCAGTACTTC
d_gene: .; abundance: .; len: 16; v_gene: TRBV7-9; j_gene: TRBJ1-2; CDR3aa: CASSSLNGEINYGYTF; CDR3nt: TGTGCCAGCAGCTCCCTTAACGGAGAAATTAACTATGGCTACACCTTC
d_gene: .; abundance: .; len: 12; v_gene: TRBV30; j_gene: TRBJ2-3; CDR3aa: CAWSSITDTQYF; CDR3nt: TGTGCCTGGAGTAGCATCACAGATACGCAGTATTTT
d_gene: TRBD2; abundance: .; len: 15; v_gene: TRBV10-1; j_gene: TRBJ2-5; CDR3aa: CASSDSSGSDETQYF; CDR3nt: TGCGCCAGCAGTGACTCTAGCGGGAGCGACGAGACCCAGTACTTC
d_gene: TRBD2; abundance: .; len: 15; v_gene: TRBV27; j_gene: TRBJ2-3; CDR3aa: CASSDAGEGTDTQYF; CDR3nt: TGTGCCAGCAGTGATGCGGGAGAAGGCACAGATACGCAGTATTTT
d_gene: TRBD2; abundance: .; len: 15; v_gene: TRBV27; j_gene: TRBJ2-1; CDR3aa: CASSLDSGGYNEQFF; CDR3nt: TGTGCCAGCAGTTTGGATAGCGGGGGATACAATGAGCAGTTCTTC
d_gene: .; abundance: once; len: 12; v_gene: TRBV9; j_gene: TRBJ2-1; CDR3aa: CASSRGGGEQFF; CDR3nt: TGTGCCAGCAGCAGGGGAGGCGGTGAGCAGTTCTTC
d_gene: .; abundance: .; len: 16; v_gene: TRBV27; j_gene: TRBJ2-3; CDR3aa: CASSLRGAVSPDTQYF; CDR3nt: TGTGCCAGCAGTTTACGGGGAGCGGTAAGCCCAGATACGCAGTATTTT
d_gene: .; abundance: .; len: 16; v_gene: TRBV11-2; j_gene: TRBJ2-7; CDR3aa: CASSRGGGGIAYEQYF; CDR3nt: TGTGCCAGCAGCCGAGGGGGGGGCGGAATCGCCTACGAGCAGTACTTC